A selection of T cell receptor beta chains follows, all from one sample in a study of blood T cell repertoires in COVID-19. Generated by immunoSEQ multiplex PCR, the TCRdb table keeps only in-frame clones and is missing some. The top ten clones hold 9.8% of a sample with about 180,000 clones, 70% to 85% of them seen once. Sequencing input: peripheral blood. All receptors derive from a woman of 80 years or more with acute or convalescent COVID-19. CDR3s include the opening cysteine and the closing phenylalanine or tryptophan. The order of the fields is clone size, J gene, V gene, D gene, CDR3 DNA, CDR3 protein. A D gene is named only where the DNA matches it firmly. Not every row has a clone size; where given, it reads once, few, many or a size class.

size: few; J: TRBJ1-2; V: TRBV7-9; D: -; DNA: TGTGCCAGCAGCTTCGGCACAGGGTCCTATGGCTACACCTTC; CDR3: CASSFGTGSYGYTF
size: -; J: TRBJ2-1; V: TRBV4-1; D: TRBD2; DNA: TGCGCCAGCAGCCTTTCCGGACTAGCGGGCCACAATGAGCAGTTCTTC; CDR3: CASSLSGLAGHNEQFF
size: -; J: TRBJ2-3; V: TRBV12-1; D: -; DNA: TGTGCCAGCAGCTTTATTAGCCGGTGGCATACGCAGTATTTT; CDR3: CASSFISRWHTQYF
size: once; J: TRBJ2-7; V: TRBV11-2; D: -; DNA: TGTGCCAGCAGCTTGACTTACGAGCAGTACTTC; CDR3: CASSLTYEQYF
size: -; J: TRBJ1-5; V: TRBV24-1; D: TRBD1; DNA: TGTGCCACCCCCGAAGACAGGGAACAGCCCCAGCATTTT; CDR3: CATPEDREQPQHF
size: -; J: TRBJ2-3; V: TRBV19; D: -; DNA: TGTGCCAGTAGTAAACGGACAGATTTCACAGATACGCAGTATTTT; CDR3: CASSKRTDFTDTQYF
size: -; J: TRBJ2-5; V: TRBV7-2; D: TRBD1; DNA: TGTGCCAGCAGCTTAGCCACTACAGGGGGGCTGGGGGAGACCCAGTACTTC; CDR3: CASSLATTGGLGETQYF
size: -; J: TRBJ2-7; V: TRBV14; D: -; DNA: TGTGCCAGCAGCCAAGATATGGGGGCAGGGGCCTACGAGCAGTACTTC; CDR3: CASSQDMGAGAYEQYF
size: -; J: TRBJ1-5; V: TRBV7-9; D: -; DNA: TGTGCCAGCAGCTTAGGGAGCGGTGGCAATCAGCCCCAGCATTTT; CDR3: CASSLGSGGNQPQHF
size: once; J: TRBJ1-6; V: TRBV6-5; D: TRBD1; DNA: TGTGCCAGCAGTCGGACAGGGAAAAGCTCACCCCTCCACTTT; CDR3: CASSRTGKSSPLHF
size: -; J: TRBJ2-1; V: TRBV3-1/TRBV3-2; D: TRBD2; DNA: TGTGCCAGCAAGGGGCCCTCGGCTAGCGGGATCTACAATGAGCAGTTCTTC; CDR3: CASKGPSASGIYNEQFF
size: -; J: TRBJ1-2; V: TRBV15; D: -; DNA: TGTGCCACCAGCAGAGCCCAGAGCGCCGGAGCCACCTTC; CDR3: CATSRAQSAGATF
size: -; J: TRBJ1-4; V: TRBV14; D: TRBD1; DNA: TGTGCCAGCAGCCAAGAAGGGGGACAGGTGGAAAAACTGTTTTTT; CDR3: CASSQEGGQVEKLFF
size: -; J: TRBJ1-1; V: TRBV7-2; D: -; DNA: TGTGCCAGCAGCTTAGCGCTCGGGGGGGTTGATGAAGCTTTCTTT; CDR3: CASSLALGGVDEAFF
size: -; J: TRBJ1-5; V: TRBV9; D: -; DNA: TGTGCCAGCAGCCCCTCGGGAGGCAATCAGCCCCAGCATTTT; CDR3: CASSPSGGNQPQHF
size: -; J: TRBJ1-6; V: TRBV11-2; D: TRBD1; DNA: TGTGCCAGCAGCTCTCCAGCCACAGGGGCCTATAATTCACCCCTCCACTTT; CDR3: CASSSPATGAYNSPLHF
size: -; J: TRBJ1-1; V: TRBV6-5; D: -; DNA: TGTGCCAGCAAATCCGTCGGGACTGAAGCTTTCTTT; CDR3: CASKSVGTEAFF
size: -; J: TRBJ2-7; V: TRBV2; D: TRBD1; DNA: TGTGCCAGCAGCACAGGGGGCCGGGGGAACGAGCAGTACTTC; CDR3: CASSTGGRGNEQYF
size: -; J: TRBJ2-1; V: TRBV18; D: TRBD2; DNA: TGTGCCAGCTCAGGACTAGCGGGAGTAAGCTCCTACAATGAGCAGTTCTTC; CDR3: CASSGLAGVSSYNEQFF
size: -; J: TRBJ2-1; V: TRBV3-1/TRBV3-2; D: TRBD2; DNA: TGTGCCAGCAGCCACTCGCCTAAGGTTCGGGGGACCCGGGGGGACAATGAGCAGTTCTTC; CDR3: CASSHSPKVRGTRGDNEQFF
size: -; J: TRBJ1-2; V: TRBV18; D: TRBD1; DNA: TGTGCCAGCTCACCGGGACAGGGACGCCTTTATGGCTACACCTTC; CDR3: CASSPGQGRLYGYTF
size: -; J: TRBJ2-7; V: TRBV30; D: -; DNA: TGTGCCTGGGTAGATACGGGAACTACCCTCGAGCAGTACTTC; CDR3: CAWVDTGTTLEQYF
size: few; J: TRBJ2-3; V: TRBV19; D: -; DNA: TGTGCCAGTAGTGCCCGATTTCTTACAGGCAGAGATACGCAGTATTTT; CDR3: CASSARFLTGRDTQYF
size: -; J: TRBJ2-3; V: TRBV7-9; D: TRBD1; DNA: TGTGCCAGCAGCTTGAGGACAGGGGGAGGGGGTAGCACAGATACGCAGTATTTT; CDR3: CASSLRTGGGGSTDTQYF
size: -; J: TRBJ1-4; V: TRBV10-3; D: TRBD1; DNA: TGTGCCATCAGTCTGGGACAGAGTCTTAATGAAAAACTGTTTTTT; CDR3: CAISLGQSLNEKLFF
size: -; J: TRBJ1-5; V: TRBV3-1/TRBV3-2; D: -; DNA: TGTGCCAGCAGCCAGGGCCCCAATCAGCCCCAGCATTTT; CDR3: CASSQGPNQPQHF
size: -; J: TRBJ1-1; V: TRBV30; D: TRBD1; DNA: TGTGCCTGGAGTAAGGACAGGGGAGGAACGAACACTGAAGCTTTCTTT; CDR3: CAWSKDRGGTNTEAFF
size: -; J: TRBJ1-2; V: TRBV7-2; D: -; DNA: TGTGCCAGCAGCTTCCCCTACAGGGAGCGGCCCTACACCTTC; CDR3: CASSFPYRERPYTF
size: few; J: TRBJ1-2; V: TRBV27; D: TRBD1; DNA: TGTGCCAGCAGTAGGACAGGGGGCGACTATGGCTACACCTTC; CDR3: CASSRTGGDYGYTF
size: -; J: TRBJ2-3; V: TRBV7-7; D: TRBD1; DNA: TGTGCCAGCAGCTTAGGAGTGGACAGGGCGGTAGATACGCAGTATTTT; CDR3: CASSLGVDRAVDTQYF
size: -; J: TRBJ1-1; V: TRBV3-1/TRBV3-2; D: TRBD1; DNA: TGTGCCAGCAGCATCTCCGGGACAGCGGCTGAAGCTTTCTTT; CDR3: CASSISGTAAEAFF
size: -; J: TRBJ2-1; V: TRBV10-1; D: -; DNA: TGCGCCCCAGCCGGCGGGGCATACAATGAGCAGTTCTTC; CDR3: CAPAGGAYNEQFF
size: -; J: TRBJ1-1; V: TRBV5-4; D: -; DNA: TGTGCCAGCAGCTCGGCGGGGGGACTTGAAGCTTTCTTT; CDR3: CASSSAGGLEAFF
size: -; J: TRBJ2-5; V: TRBV5-1; D: -; DNA: TGCGCCAGCAGCCCAGGGGGAGGAGAGACCCAGTACTTC; CDR3: CASSPGGGETQYF
size: -; J: TRBJ2-1; V: TRBV3-1/TRBV3-2; D: TRBD2; DNA: TGTGCCAGCAGCCGATACAAACGAACTAGCGACCATGAGCAGTTCTTC; CDR3: CASSRYKRTSDHEQFF
size: -; J: TRBJ1-1; V: TRBV19; D: TRBD1; DNA: TGTGCCAGTAGTCCGGACAGGGAGGGGGAAGCTTTCTTT; CDR3: CASSPDREGEAFF
size: -; J: TRBJ1-5; V: TRBV28; D: TRBD1; DNA: TGTGCCAGCAGTTTGGGGGACAGGGGACAGCCCCAGCATTTT; CDR3: CASSLGDRGQPQHF
size: -; J: TRBJ1-6; V: TRBV7-2; D: -; DNA: TGTGCCAGCAGCCAAAGAAGGGAGAGATCACCCCTCCACTTT; CDR3: CASSQRRERSPLHF
size: -; J: TRBJ2-7; V: TRBV11-2; D: -; DNA: TGTGCCAGCAGCTTGTGGGGCCTCTCCTACGAGCAGTACTTC; CDR3: CASSLWGLSYEQYF
size: -; J: TRBJ1-2; V: TRBV5-4; D: TRBD1; DNA: TGTGCCAGCAGCGCGCGGACAGGGTCTAACTATGGCTACACCTTC; CDR3: CASSARTGSNYGYTF